The 25 T cell receptor beta chains presented below share a single source sample, sequenced in a study of neurological immune-mediated disorders. MiXCR was run by TCRdb on the 5' RACE reads, yielding one entry per CDR3 protein. Of some 70,000 distinct CDR3 sequences in the sample, under 3.5% were seen once. Sequencing used PBMCs. The receptors originated from a man aged 35-49 years with multiple sclerosis.

This clonotype was detected ten times or more. The chain carries TRBV12-3 or TRBV12-4 and TRBJ2-4, with unresolved D. The CDR3 sequence is 14 residues long. V was clipped by 6 bases and J by 7 bases, with 16 bases between them. The CDR3 loop is CASRNGPSSNIQYF. CDR3 in DNA: TGTGCCAGCAGGAATGGACCCTCAAGTAACATTCAGTACTTC.

Ten or more counts support this clonotype. The CDR3 loop is CASSLDQRTGSNNEQFF. The DNA for the CDR3 is TGCGCCAGCAGCTTGGATCAAAGGACAGGCTCTAACAATGAGCAGTTCTTC. The rearrangement links TRBV5-1 to TRBJ2-1, with 7 bases identical to TRBD1. This CDR3 comprises 17 residues. The V and J ends lost 0 bases and 5 bases, in that order; junction bases with no gene match: 11. Germline V gene data show CDR1 as SGHRS and CDR2 as YFSETQ.

As for this clonotype: A much larger clonotype is one base distant, so this may be a read error. The chain uses TRBV20-1 and TRBJ2-5; D might be TRBD1 (8 bases). The CDR3 covers 12 residues. V gave up 7 bases and J gave up 6 bases, with 15 bases separating them. CDR1 and CDR2 from the germline V gene are DFQATT and SNEGSKA (reference sequence). CDR3 protein: CSDHRGGKTQYF. As DNA, the CDR3 is TGCAGTGATCACAGGGGGGGAAAGACCCAGTACTTC.

In the case of this clonotype: A clone one base away is much larger, so this may be a read error. The chain is built from TRBV5-1 and TRBJ1-5; 8 bases are shared with TRBD1. Germline CDR1 SGHRS, CDR2 YFSETQ. This CDR3 is built from 14 residues. The DNA for the CDR3 is TGCGCCAGCAGCTTGACAGGGGGAGATCAGCACCAGCATTTT. Protein: CASSLTGGDQHQHF.

This clonotype occurred many times. This sequence joins TRBV11-2 and TRBJ1-1; no firm D call. Germline-derived CDR1 and CDR2 are SGHAT and FQNNGV. This CDR3 is 13 amino acids long. Trimming shortened V by 6 bases and J by 2 bases, and 10 bases separated the two germline ends. The CDR3 reads CASSNDFNTEAFF. The CDR3 DNA follows: TGTGCCAGCAGTAACGACTTTAACACTGAAGCTTTCTTT.

This clonotype was observed at least ten times. This sequence joins TRBV5-1 and TRBJ2-7; 14 bases are shared with TRBD2. CDR3 length: 17 residues. Germline V gives CDR1 SGHRS, CDR2 YFSETQ. V lost 0 bases to trimming and J lost 0 bases; unmatched junction nucleotides: 2. The CDR3 loop reads CASSLGLAGGNSYEQYF. Here the CDR3 DNA reads TGCGCCAGCAGCTTGGGACTAGCGGGGGGGAACTCCTACGAGCAGTACTTC. The full variable domain, in which reference TRBV5-1 and TRBJ2-7 provide the parts outside the CDR3, is KAGVTQTPRYLIKTRGQQVTLSCSPISGHRSVSWYQQTPGQGLQFLFEYFSETQRNKGNFPGRFSGRQFSNSRSEMNVSTLELGDSALYLCASSLGLAGGNSYEQYFGPGTRLTVT.

Ten or more counts support this clonotype. The rearrangement joins TRBV9 to TRBJ2-1, with 7 bases matching TRBD2. Germline V CDR1 and CDR2: SGDLS, YYNGEE. Germline trimming cut 4 bases from V and 4 bases from J; bases unmatched to any gene: 11. This CDR3 contains 16 residues. For the CDR3, the DNA is TGTGCCAGCAGCACCCAAAGCGGGACCCTATACAATGAGCAGTTCTTC. It is translated as CASSTQSGTLYNEQFF.

The rearrangement links TRBV12-3 or TRBV12-4 to TRBJ1-2, with TRBD1 matching 12 bases. V gave up 6 bases and J gave up 5 bases; unmatched junction bases: 16. The CDR3 has 18 amino acids. The CDR3 reads CASSPTGTGGVIWYGYTF. CDR3 coding DNA: TGTGCCAGCAGCCCCACCGGGACAGGGGGCGTAATATGGTATGGCTACACCTTC.

This clonotype was seen at least ten times. The CDR3 is CASSTGAGANVLTF. In nucleotides, the CDR3 is TGTGCCAGCAGCACAGGGGCTGGGGCCAACGTCCTGACTTTC. The V call is TRBV7-9, the J call TRBJ2-6, with 7 bases that match TRBD1. The germline V gene encodes CDR1 SEHNR and CDR2 FQNEAQ (reference sequence). The length of the CDR3 is 14 residues. Trimming at V came to 5 bases and at J to 2 bases, leaving 0 bases not matched to a gene.

This clonotype was counted ten times or more. This chain joins TRBV5-1 and TRBJ2-5, with D maybe TRBD1 (5 bases). Per the germline V gene, CDR1 is SGHRS and CDR2 is YFSETQ. This CDR3 contains 15 residues. V was pared by 1 base and J by 4 bases, with 14 bases between. The CDR3 DNA is TGCGCCAGCAGCTTGATACCAGGGTTAGGAGAGACCCAGTACTTC. It translates to CASSLIPGLGETQYF.

This clonotype was counted ten times or more. The rearrangement links TRBV7-9 to TRBJ1-6, with TRBD1 matching 11 bases. Germline V lookup: CDR1 SEHNR, CDR2 FQNEAQ (reference sequence). The CDR3 is made up of 14 amino acids. V lost 8 bases to trimming and J lost 7 bases; unmatched junction nucleotides: 4. CDR3 coding DNA: TGTGCCAGCCAGCGGGACAGGGGGAATTCACCCCTCCACTTT. It is translated as CASQRDRGNSPLHF.

This clonotype was seen many times. The chain uses TRBV5-1 and TRBJ2-5, with a weak D call TRBD2 (6 bases). Germline loops: CDR1 SGHRS, CDR2 YFSETQ. This CDR3 has 13 amino acids. Trimming removed 4 bases from V and 4 bases from J, with 11 bases in between. CDR3 region: CASSVPGGETQYF. In DNA, the CDR3 is TGCGCCAGCAGCGTTCCCGGGGGAGAGACCCAGTACTTC.

This clonotype was recorded many times. The genes are TRBV12-3 or TRBV12-4 and TRBJ1-5; D is unclear. The V end was cut by 1 base, the J end by 2 bases, with 6 bases between. The CDR3 loop spans 14 amino acids. DNA of the CDR3: TGTGCCAGCAGTTTAGTCGACGGCAATCAGCCCCAGCATTTT. Protein product: CASSLVDGNQPQHF.

This clonotype was picked up many times. The rearrangement joins TRBV6-5 to TRBJ1-6, with no clear D. This CDR3 contains 13 residues. Between the trimmed V and J ends, which lost 6 bases and 8 bases, there was a span of 11 bases. The germline gives CDR1 MNHEY, CDR2 SVGAGI. The CDR3 spells CASSPRVYSPLHF. CDR3 nucleotide sequence: TGTGCCAGCAGCCCAAGGGTGTATTCACCCCTCCACTTT.

This clonotype was detected ten times or more. The CDR3 sequence: CASSYEQGKYNEQFF. In DNA form, the CDR3 reads TGTGCCAGCAGTTACGAACAGGGCAAGTACAATGAGCAGTTCTTC. The V and J genes are TRBV6-5 and TRBJ2-1; D possibly corresponds to TRBD1 (6 bases). The CDR3 length is 15 residues. The germline CDR1 and CDR2 sequences are MNHEY and SVGAGI. Trimming removed 2 bases at V and 4 bases at J, with 12 bases between.

This clonotype occurred many times. This chain uses TRBV3-1 with TRBJ1-1; D uncertain. Germline values: CDR1 LGHDT, CDR2 YNNKEL (reference sequence). This CDR3 contains 15 residues. V was shortened by 4 bases and J by 1 base, with 13 bases between the two germline ends. The CDR3 region is CASSRLASPNTEAFF. DNA for the CDR3: TGTGCCAGCAGCCGCTTAGCCAGCCCGAACACTGAAGCTTTCTTT.

There are many counts of this clonotype. The V and J genes are TRBV6-5 and TRBJ1-6; D remains ambiguous. Germline CDR1 is MNHEY and CDR2 is SVGAGI. The length of the CDR3 is 14 residues. The V end was cut by 5 bases, the J end by 7 bases, with 12 bases between. The CDR3 coding sequence is TGTGCCAGCAGTCGGACCCGGGAGAATTCACCCCTCCACTTT. Protein product: CASSRTRENSPLHF.

This clonotype was counted at least ten times. The chain carries TRBV5-1 and TRBJ1-4; D is ambiguous. V was trimmed by 0 bases and J by 3 bases, leaving 3 bases between them. The CDR3 is 13 residues long. Germline V lookup: CDR1 SGHRS, CDR2 YFSETQ. The CDR3 sequence: CASSLGSNEKLFF. The CDR3 coding sequence is TGCGCCAGCAGCTTGGGGTCTAATGAAAAACTGTTTTTT.

This clonotype appeared a few times. The rearrangement uses TRBV2 and TRBJ1-5; D uncertain. CDR1 is SNHLY and CDR2 is FYNNEI in the germline V gene. This CDR3 has 14 amino acids. V gave up 4 bases and J gave up 3 bases, with 10 bases separating them. CDR3 sequence: CASSVYNFNQPQHF. For the CDR3, the DNA is TGTGCCAGCAGTGTGTACAATTTCAATCAGCCCCAGCATTTT. The full variable domain, its missing parts supplied by reference TRBV2 and TRBJ1-5, is EPEVTQTPSHQVTQMGQEVILRCVPISNHLYFYWYRQILGQKVEFLVSFYNNEISEKSEIFDDQFSVERPDGSNFTLKIRSTKLEDSAMYFCASSVYNFNQPQHFGDGTRLSIL.

This clonotype was counted at least ten times. The CDR3 coding sequence is TGTGCCAGCAGTTCCCTCTCCGGGGTTTACAATGAGCAGTTCTTC. As protein: CASSSLSGVYNEQFF. The genes are TRBV12-3 or TRBV12-4 and TRBJ2-1; D is possibly TRBD2 (5 bases). The CDR3 loop spans 15 amino acids. Trimming removed 4 bases at V and 4 bases at J, with 14 bases between.

This clonotype was observed at least ten times. The chain employs TRBV5-1 and TRBJ2-7; D is perhaps TRBD2 (5 bases). The germline V gene encodes CDR1 SGHRS and CDR2 YFSETQ. Trimming cost V 1 base and J 6 bases, with 17 bases left between them. The CDR3 runs to 15 residues. CDR3 sequence (DNA): TGCGCCAGCAGCTTGACCGGGGATGGGCGAGGCGAGCAGTACTTC. As protein: CASSLTGDGRGEQYF.

This clonotype has at least ten counts. In DNA, the CDR3 is TGCGCCAGCAGCGCCACGCCGGGACAGTCCTACGAGCAGTACTTC. This gives the protein CASSATPGQSYEQYF. V and J are TRBV5-1 and TRBJ2-7, with 7 bases fitting TRBD1. V gave up 4 bases and J gave up 1 base; unmatched junction bases: 8. The CDR3 extends over 15 amino acids. Germline loops: CDR1 SGHRS, CDR2 YFSETQ.

This clonotype occurred many times. The chain is built from TRBV7-2 and TRBJ2-3; D may be TRBD2 (7 bases). The CDR3 loop spans 16 amino acids. Trimming shortened V by 3 bases and J by 5 bases, and 18 bases separated the two germline ends. Germline V lookup: CDR1 SGHTA, CDR2 FQGNSA. CDR3 in amino acids: CASSFFLAGAGDTQYF. As DNA, the CDR3 is TGTGCCAGCAGCTTTTTTCTTGCGGGGGCGGGAGATACGCAGTATTTT.

This clonotype was recorded many times. V gene TRBV20-1 combines with J gene TRBJ2-2; perhaps TRBD2 as D (6 bases). The ends were cut back, 0 bases at V and 1 base at J, with 9 bases in the middle. The CDR3 extends over 15 amino acids. Germline V gives CDR1 DFQATT, CDR2 SNEGSKA (reference sequence). This CDR3 is CSARDPRGNTGELFF. CDR3 DNA sequence: TGCAGTGCTAGAGATCCGCGGGGGAACACCGGGGAGCTGTTTTTT.

This clonotype showed up many times. The chain links TRBV3-1 to TRBJ2-3; maybe TRBD1 (5 bases). CDR1 and CDR2 from the germline V gene are LGHDT and YNNKEL (reference sequence). V lost 4 bases to trimming and J lost 4 bases, with 12 bases between them. The CDR3 has 14 amino acids. The CDR3 region has the DNA TGTGCCAGCAGCCGACAGCCAGGACCAGATACGCAGTATTTT. Its protein is CASSRQPGPDTQYF.